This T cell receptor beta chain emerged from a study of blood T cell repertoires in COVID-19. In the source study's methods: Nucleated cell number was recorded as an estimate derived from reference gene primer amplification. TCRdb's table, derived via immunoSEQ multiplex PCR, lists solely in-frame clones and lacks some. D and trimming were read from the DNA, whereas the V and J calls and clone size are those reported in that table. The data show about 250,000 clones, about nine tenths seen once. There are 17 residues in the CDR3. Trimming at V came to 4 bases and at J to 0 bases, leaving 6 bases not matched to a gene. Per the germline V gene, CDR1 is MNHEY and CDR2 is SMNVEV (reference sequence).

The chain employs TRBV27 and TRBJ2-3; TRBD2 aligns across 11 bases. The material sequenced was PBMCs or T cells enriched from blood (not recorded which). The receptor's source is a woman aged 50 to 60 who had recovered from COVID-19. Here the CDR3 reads CASSWDRLAGSTDTQYF. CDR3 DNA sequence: TGTGCCAGCAGTTGGGATAGACTAGCGGGAAGCACAGATACGCAGTATTTT.